A selection of T cell receptor beta chains follows, all from one sample in a study of Ad26.COV2.S vaccination and SARS-CoV-2 variants. The protocol was immunoSEQ multiplex PCR, while the TCRdb copy is restricted to in-frame clones and leaves out a portion. The table lists under 600,000 clones, roughly nine tenths of them singletons, with around 1.8% in the top ten. Specimen: peripheral blood, collected in a trial of Ad26.COV2.S vaccine versus placebo. The receptors were gathered from a person aged 18-60 years who received the Ad26.COV2.S COVID-19 vaccine or a placebo. CDR3s include the opening cysteine and the closing phenylalanine or tryptophan. A D gene is named only where the DNA matches it firmly.

d_call,j_call,v_call,cdr3_aa,cdr3_nt
TRBD1,TRBJ1-5,TRBV6-6,CASSFGQGVQPQHF,TGTGCCAGCAGTTTTGGACAGGGAGTTCAGCCCCAGCATTTT
.,TRBJ2-2,TRBV9,CASSVGDVTGELFF,TGTGCCAGCAGCGTAGGGGACGTTACCGGGGAGCTGTTTTTT
TRBD2,TRBJ2-2,TRBV10-2,CASTPTSGSITGELFF,TGCGCCAGCACCCCGACTAGCGGGTCGATCACCGGGGAGCTGTTTTTT
TRBD1,TRBJ1-1,TRBV20-1,CSATTGLGAFF,TGCAGTGCTACGACAGGGCTGGGAGCTTTCTTT
.,TRBJ2-5,TRBV3-1/TRBV3-2,CASSQYGETQYF,TGTGCCAGCAGCCAATACGGAGAGACCCAGTACTTC
.,TRBJ2-1,TRBV24-1,CATSSPATLHEQFF,TGTGCCACCAGTTCCCCCGCGACCCTCCATGAGCAGTTCTTC
.,TRBJ1-2,TRBV5-6,CASSLADSSYGYTF,TGTGCCAGCAGCTTGGCGGACAGCTCTTATGGCTACACCTTC
TRBD1,TRBJ2-7,TRBV4-3,CASSQDDRANYEQYF,TGCGCCAGCAGCCAAGACGACAGGGCGAACTACGAGCAGTACTTC
TRBD1,TRBJ1-1,TRBV7-9,CASSTQGDTEAFF,TGTGCCAGCAGCACACAGGGGGATACTGAAGCTTTCTTT
.,TRBJ2-7,TRBV25-1,CASRGQSYEQYF,TGTGCCAGCCGAGGACAGTCCTACGAGCAGTACTTC
.,TRBJ2-7,TRBV2,CASSEAPEQYF,TGTGCCAGCAGCGAGGCCCCCGAGCAGTACTTC
.,TRBJ2-6,TRBV7-2,CASSRQGTGANVLTF,TGTGCCAGCAGCCGCCAGGGGACTGGGGCCAACGTCCTGACTTTC
.,TRBJ1-4,TRBV4-2,CASSQGADGGEKLFF,TGTGCCAGCAGCCAAGGTGCCGACGGGGGCGAAAAACTGTTTTTT
TRBD1,TRBJ1-4,TRBV19,CASSRQGGFTNEKLFF,TGTGCCAGTAGTCGACAGGGAGGGTTCACTAATGAAAAACTGTTTTTT